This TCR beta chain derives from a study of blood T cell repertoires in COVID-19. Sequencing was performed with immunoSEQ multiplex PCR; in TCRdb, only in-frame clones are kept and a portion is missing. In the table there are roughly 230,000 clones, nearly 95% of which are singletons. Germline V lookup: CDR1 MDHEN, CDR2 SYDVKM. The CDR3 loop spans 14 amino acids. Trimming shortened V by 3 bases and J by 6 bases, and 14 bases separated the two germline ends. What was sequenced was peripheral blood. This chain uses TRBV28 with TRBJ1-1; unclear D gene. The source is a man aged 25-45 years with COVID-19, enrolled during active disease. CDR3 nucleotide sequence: TGTGCCAGCAGTTTTGGCGGGCTTAACCCTGAAGCTTTCTTT. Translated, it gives CASSFGGLNPEAFF.